The 21 T cell receptor beta chains in this list originate from one sample, sequenced in a study of blood T cell repertoires in COVID-19. Assay: immunoSEQ multiplex PCR; the TCRdb copy retains only in-frame clones and omits some. This repertoire shows about 67,000 clones, approximately 79% found once; its top ten account for 6.3%. Material: peripheral blood. Receptors originate from a woman aged 60 to 75 with acute or convalescent COVID-19.

The gene calls are TRBV7-2 and TRBJ1-1, with TRBD1 matching over 7 bases. Germline-derived CDR1 and CDR2 are SGHTA and FQGNSA. V trimming: 6 bases; J trimming: 4 bases; junction bases outside the gene matches: 5. The CDR3 consists of 13 residues. In nucleotides, the CDR3 is TGTGCCAGCAGAAACCAGGGGGGCACTGAAGCTTTCTTT. Translated: CASRNQGGTEAFF. The full variable domain, with the rest looked up from reference TRBV7-2 and TRBJ1-1, is GAGVSQSPSNKVTEKGKDVELRCDPISGHTALYWYRQSLGQGLEFLIYFQGNSAPDKSGLPSDRFSAERTGGSVSTLTIQRTQQEDSAVYLCASRNQGGTEAFFGQGTRLTVV.

A few counts support this clone. The chain links TRBV7-9 to TRBJ1-1; 9 bases are a match to TRBD1. The CDR3 has 18 residues. J was trimmed by 1 base and V by 5 bases; bases with no gene match: 14. From germline, CDR1 is SEHNR and CDR2 FQNEAQ (reference sequence). CDR3 loop: CASSGRFTGTGWNTEAFF. The CDR3 bases are TGTGCCAGCAGCGGACGATTTACCGGGACAGGGTGGAACACTGAAGCTTTCTTT.

The chain couples TRBV6-2 or TRBV6-3 to TRBJ1-2; 7 bases are shared with TRBD1. Trimming took 5 bases from V and 2 from J; bases not matched to a gene: 2. Germline V lookup: CDR1 MNHEY, CDR2 SVGEGT. The CDR3 has 13 amino acids. CDR3 sequence: CASSPTGNYGYTF. The CDR3 DNA is TGTGCCAGCAGTCCGACAGGGAACTATGGCTACACCTTC.

The chain uses TRBV4-2 and TRBJ2-7, with D perhaps matching TRBD1 (6 bases). Per the germline V gene, CDR1 is LGHNA and CDR2 is YNFKEQ. The CDR3 extends over 14 amino acids. V lost 0 bases to trimming and J lost 3 bases, with 9 bases between them. CDR3 coding DNA: TGTGCCAGCAGCCAAGACAGGGGAATCTACGAGCAGTACTTC. Its protein is CASSQDRGIYEQYF.

The V call is TRBV30, the J call TRBJ1-2, with unresolved D. The CDR3 loop spans 15 amino acids. The V gene lost 0 bases and the J gene lost 0 bases, with 11 bases spanning the gap. Germline V CDR1 and CDR2: GTSNPN, SVGIG (reference sequence). This CDR3 reads CAWSVPGISNYGYTF. The CDR3, as DNA: TGTGCCTGGAGTGTACCGGGTATCTCTAACTATGGCTACACCTTC.

Notes on this clone: Other nucleotide sequences from this sample produce the same CDR3. V and J are TRBV12-3 or TRBV12-4 and TRBJ1-1, with D perhaps matching TRBD1 (5 bases). CDR3 length equals 12 residues. Trimming cost V 6 bases and J 3 bases, with 8 bases left between them. The CDR3 sequence: CASSLRDTEAFF. CDR3 bases: TGTGCCAGCAGCCTCAGGGACACTGAAGCTTTCTTT.

The genes are TRBV5-6 and TRBJ1-1; D gene ambiguous. The CDR3 has 17 residues. The germline V and J ends were trimmed by 4 bases and 2 bases, with 21 bases remaining between them. Germline V CDR1 and CDR2: SGHDT, YYEEEE. The CDR3 DNA reads as TGTGCCAGCAGCCTAGCCGGATCTCGGGCCCTAAACACTGAAGCTTTCTTT. Its protein product is CASSLAGSRALNTEAFF.

The chain combines TRBV9 with TRBJ2-1; 11 bases are a match to TRBD1. This CDR3 is built from 14 residues. CDR1 SGDLS and CDR2 YYNGEE come from the germline V gene. V lost 4 bases and J lost 6; bases outside the gene matches: 3. CDR3 DNA sequence: TGTGCCAGCAGCCCCGGACAGGGGGCCAATGAGCAGTTCTTC. The encoded protein is CASSPGQGANEQFF.

The rearrangement links TRBV25-1 to TRBJ1-1, with 9 bases identical to TRBD1. Germline V lookup: CDR1 MGHDK, CDR2 SYGVNS. Germline trimming cut 5 bases from V and 5 bases from J; bases unmatched to any gene: 6. This CDR3 has 14 residues. CDR3 region: CASSRTGARTEAFF. As DNA, the CDR3 is TGTGCCAGCAGTAGGACAGGGGCGAGGACTGAAGCTTTCTTT.

This clone was detected a few times. V gene TRBV19 combines with J gene TRBJ1-3, with D unresolved. Germline lookup yields CDR1 LNHDA and CDR2 SQIVND (reference sequence). This CDR3 spans 13 amino acids. The V gene lost 6 bases and the J gene lost 0 bases, with 6 bases spanning the gap. CDR3 bases: TGTGCCAGTAGCCTAGCCTCTGGAAACACCATATATTTT. It yields the protein CASSLASGNTIYF. The whole variable domain, remainder taken from reference TRBV19 and TRBJ1-3, is DGGITQSPKYLFRKEGQNVTLSCEQNLNHDAMYWYRQDPGQGLRLIYYSQIVNDFQKGDIAEGYSVSREKKESFPLTVTSAQKNPTAFYLCASSLASGNTIYFGEGSWLTVV.

The chain links TRBV3-1 (or the pseudogene TRBV3-2) to TRBJ2-7; D perhaps matches TRBD2 (6 bases). The CDR3 covers 15 residues. In germline, CDR1 is LGHDT, CDR2 YNNKEL (reference sequence). V dropped 4 bases and J dropped 0 bases, with 13 bases sitting between them. CDR3 DNA sequence: TGTGCCAGCAGCCGGGGAGTAGCGGACTCCTACGAGCAGTACTTC. It encodes CASSRGVADSYEQYF.

The chain uses TRBV6-5 and TRBJ1-3, with 7 bases lining up with TRBD1. The CDR3 consists of 15 residues. Germline V lookup: CDR1 MNHEY, CDR2 SVGAGI. V shed 3 bases, J shed 0 bases, and the junction held 2 bases outside the gene matches. The CDR3 region has the DNA TGTGCCAGCAGTTATGACAGGGCCTCTGGAAACACCATATATTTT. This gives the protein CASSYDRASGNTIYF.

The chain employs TRBV9 and TRBJ1-1, with a weak D call TRBD1 (6 bases). The CDR3 loop spans 18 amino acids. Germline V CDR1 and CDR2: SGDLS, YYNGEE. Trimming took 2 bases from V and 1 from J, leaving 21 bases between them. CDR3 nucleotide sequence: TGTGCCAGCAGCGTCGGAAACACGGGGGGCAGGGAGAACACTGAAGCTTTCTTT. Amino acid sequence: CASSVGNTGGRENTEAFF.

The chain couples TRBV4-1 to TRBJ2-5, with a tentative D call TRBD2 (5 bases). CDR3 length: 14 amino acids. V shed 0 bases and J shed 4 bases, with 9 bases lying between them. The germline gives CDR1 MGHRA, CDR2 YSYEKL. CDR3 in DNA: TGCGCCAGCAGCCAAGAGAGGGTCCGAGAGACCCAGTACTTC. Its translation: CASSQERVRETQYF.

This sequence joins TRBV5-1 and TRBJ1-1; no firm D call. CDR1 SGHRS and CDR2 YFSETQ come from the germline V gene. The CDR3 is 14 residues long. The V end was cut by 4 bases, the J end by 7 bases, with 17 bases between. The CDR3 reads CASSGAAGRIEAFF. CDR3 bases: TGCGCCAGCAGCGGAGCGGCAGGAAGAATTGAAGCTTTCTTT.

V usage is TRBV9 and J usage is TRBJ2-3, with a weak D call TRBD1 (5 bases). Germline CDR1 reads SGDLS; CDR2 reads YYNGEE. The CDR3 loop spans 18 amino acids. With 4 bases removed from V and 3 bases from J, the gap between germline ends came to 24 bases. The CDR3, as DNA: TGTGCCAGCAGCAATTTTCTAGAGACGACAGTAATTACAGATACGCAGTATTTT. Translated: CASSNFLETTVITDTQYF.

V gene TRBV5-1 combines with J gene TRBJ2-2; 9 nucleotides agree with TRBD1. The germline V gene has CDR1 SGHRS and CDR2 YFSETQ. J was trimmed by 5 bases and V by 0 bases; bases with no gene match: 8. This CDR3 region has 17 residues. CDR3 DNA: TGCGCCAGCAGCTTGGAGGTGGACAGGGGAAGGACCGGGGAGCTGTTTTTT. Its translation: CASSLEVDRGRTGELFF.

The sample holds one count of this clone. The DNA of the CDR3 is TGTGCCAGCAGTTTTTCCCAGGGCTATGGCTACACCTTC. Amino acids: CASSFSQGYGYTF. The V call is TRBV6-5, the J call TRBJ1-2; TRBD1 is a possible D gene (5 bases). There are 13 residues in the CDR3. Between the trimmed V and J ends, which lost 4 bases and 4 bases, there was a span of 10 bases. Germline CDR1 is MNHEY and CDR2 is SVGAGI.

For the CDR3, the DNA is TGTGCCAGCAATGCCGACAGTATGAACACTGAAGCTTTCTTT. This sequence encodes CASNADSMNTEAFF. The chain joins TRBV2 to TRBJ1-1; D is possibly TRBD1 (5 bases). The CDR3 sequence is 14 residues long. V shed 7 bases and J shed 0 bases, with 12 bases lying between them. Germline loops: CDR1 SNHLY, CDR2 FYNNEI.

The CDR3 loop reads CASSLAGRGDTQYF. As DNA, the CDR3 is TGCGCCAGCAGCTTAGCGGGAAGGGGAGATACGCAGTATTTT. V usage is TRBV5-1 and J usage is TRBJ2-3, with 7 bases identical to TRBD2. J lost 5 bases, V lost 2 bases, and 5 bases had no gene match. The CDR3 has 14 residues. Per germline, CDR1 SGHRS and CDR2 YFSETQ.

The table lists this clone with a count of one. The chain recombines TRBV10-2 with TRBJ2-2, with D maybe TRBD2 (6 bases). The length of the CDR3 is 13 residues. Trimming removed 11 bases from V and 3 bases from J, with 13 bases in between. CDR1 and CDR2 (germline): WSHSY, SAAADI. This CDR3 is CAGQGGDTGELFF. As DNA, the CDR3 is TGCGCCGGGCAGGGAGGTGACACCGGGGAGCTGTTTTTT.